This paragraph covers one T cell receptor beta chain sequence. The data are from a study of blood T cell repertoires in COVID-19. As for the study in general: Samples representing acute and convalescent COVID-19 were sourced from the United States, Italy and Spain. T cells, B-cell-depleted T cells, or PBMCs supplied cDNA or gDNA.

Two negative PCRs, clearance, or symptom resolution characterized the recovered Cohort 3 donors. The V gene end was trimmed by 6 bases and the J gene end by 3 bases; junction bases not matched to a gene: 8. The length of the CDR3 is 15 residues. Germline lookup yields CDR1 LNHDA and CDR2 SQIVND (reference sequence). Original data processing: Amplification from reference gene primers served as the basis for estimated nucleated cell counts. Repertoires were generated with immunoSEQ multiplex PCR, while TCRdb's copy carries only in-frame clones and drops some. The V and J calls and clone size are taken from that table; D and trimming were inferred from the DNA. The repertoire holds 300,000 to 450,000 clones, with approximately 89% as singletons.

This sequence was found in a man between 25 and 39 years old who had recovered from COVID-19. The material sequenced was PBMCs or T cells enriched from blood (not recorded which). The rearrangement uses TRBV19 and TRBJ2-1, with 7 bases fitting TRBD2. The DNA for the CDR3 is TGTGCCAGTAGCACTTCGGGGGGTAGCTACAATGAGCAGTTCTTC. Amino acids: CASSTSGGSYNEQFF.